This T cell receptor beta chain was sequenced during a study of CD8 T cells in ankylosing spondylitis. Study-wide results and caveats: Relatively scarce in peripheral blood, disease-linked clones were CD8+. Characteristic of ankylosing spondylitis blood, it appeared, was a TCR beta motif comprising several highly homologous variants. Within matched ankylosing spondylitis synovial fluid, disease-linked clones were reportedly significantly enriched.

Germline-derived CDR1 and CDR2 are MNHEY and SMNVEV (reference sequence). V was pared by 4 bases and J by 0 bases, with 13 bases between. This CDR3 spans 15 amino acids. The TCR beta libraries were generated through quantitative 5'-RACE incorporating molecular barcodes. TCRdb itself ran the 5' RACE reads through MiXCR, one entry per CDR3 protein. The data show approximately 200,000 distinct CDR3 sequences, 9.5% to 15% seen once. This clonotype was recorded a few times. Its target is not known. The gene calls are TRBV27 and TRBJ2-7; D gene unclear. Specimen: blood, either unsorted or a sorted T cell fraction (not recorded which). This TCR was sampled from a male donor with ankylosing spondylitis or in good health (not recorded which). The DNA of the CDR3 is TGTGCCAGCAGTTCGGCGGCTGACCACTCCTACGAGCAGTACTTC. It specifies CASSSAADHSYEQYF.